The table lists the clone carrying this T cell receptor (beta chain) with a few counts. In the source study's methods: Nucleated cell number was recorded as an estimate derived from reference gene primer amplification. Assay: immunoSEQ multiplex PCR; the TCRdb copy retains only in-frame clones and omits some. That table supplies the V and J calls and clone size; D and trimming were determined from the DNA. Among 350,000 to 400,000 clones listed, roughly 89% were seen once. CDR1 is KGHDR, CDR2 SFDVKD, per germline. The CDR3 sequence is 13 residues long. V shed 10 bases and J 7 bases; nucleotides not matched to a gene: 4. These data originate in a study of blood T cell repertoires in COVID-19. Across the study: Samples taken during acute and convalescent COVID-19 were collected in the United States, Italy and Spain.

This sequence was found in a man aged 18 to 30 with active or convalescent COVID-19. The specimen was peripheral blood. The rearrangement joins TRBV24-1 to TRBJ2-4, with 12 nucleotides matching TRBD1. Here the CDR3 reads CATGQGASNIQYF. CDR3 nucleotide sequence: TGTGCCACGGGACAGGGGGCGTCCAACATTCAGTACTTC.